This T cell receptor (beta chain) comes out of a study of blood T cell repertoires in COVID-19. Across the study: Sites across the United States, Italy and Spain contributed samples from acute and convalescent COVID-19. PBMCs, B-cell-depleted T cells, or T cells were the source of the cDNA or gDNA that made up the material.

In germline, CDR1 is MGHRA, CDR2 YSYEKL. V dropped 4 bases and J dropped 4 bases, with 17 bases sitting between them. The CDR3 covers 16 residues. In the original workflow: Estimates of nucleated cell counts were drawn from the amplification of reference gene primers. Sequenced by immunoSEQ multiplex PCR; TCRdb stores in-frame clones only, minus some. D and trimming come from the DNA, and the V and J calls and clone size come from that table. Of about 270,000 clones in the sample, about 82% are singletons; the top ten hold 4.1%. The sample was peripheral blood. The gene calls are TRBV4-1 and TRBJ1-5; D is possibly TRBD1 (5 bases). The source is a woman between 50 and 59 years old with active or convalescent COVID-19. Here the CDR3 DNA reads TGCGCCAGCAGCCCCTCTCCGGGACTTCCAAATCAGCCCCAGCATTTT. Amino acids: CASSPSPGLPNQPQHF.